Below, 21 T cell receptor beta chains from the same sample are listed, as sequenced in a study of vaccination and CD4 T cells after COVID-19. From the PCR reads, TCRdb called clonotypes with MiXCR, one entry per CDR3 protein. This table has 21,000 or so distinct CDR3 sequences, roughly 61% appearing once. The specimen comprised CD4+ T cells from blood, sampled before SARS-CoV-2 vaccination. Source of these receptors: a human donor who had recovered from COVID-19.

The chain has TRBV20-1 and TRBJ2-1, with D perhaps matching TRBD1 (6 bases). V was clipped by 3 bases and J by 6 bases, with 18 bases between them. Germline CDR1 reads DFQATT; CDR2 reads SNEGSKA (reference sequence). The CDR3 runs to 15 residues. This CDR3 reads CSARGAVLNSNEQFF. In DNA form, the CDR3 reads TGCAGTGCTAGGGGGGCAGTGTTGAATTCCAATGAGCAGTTCTTC.

This clonotype has a single count. This chain connects TRBV20-1 to TRBJ2-1, with TRBD2 matching 9 bases. This CDR3 spans 15 amino acids. The V gene's germline CDR1 is DFQATT and CDR2 SNEGSKA (reference sequence). V gave up 0 bases and J gave up 5 bases; unmatched junction bases: 5. CDR3 DNA sequence: TGCAGTGCTAGAGATTCTAGCGGGATTAACAATGAGCAGTTCTTC. It specifies CSARDSSGINNEQFF.

The rearrangement uses TRBV27 and TRBJ1-6; D possibly corresponds to TRBD1 (6 bases). Germline CDR1 MNHEY, CDR2 SMNVEV (reference sequence). Trimming removed 1 base at V and 10 bases at J, with 20 bases between. The CDR3 is 17 amino acids. CDR3 sequence (DNA): TGTGCCAGCAGTTTATATGCACTTACAGGGAGTCGGTCACCCCTCCACTTT. Its protein is CASSLYALTGSRSPLHF.

This rearrangement joins TRBV15 to TRBJ1-2, with unresolved D. Germline values: CDR1 LNHNV, CDR2 YYDKDF (reference sequence). This CDR3 has 13 amino acids. V was pared by 1 base and J by 4 bases, with 7 bases between. This CDR3 reads CATSRATVYGYTF. In DNA form, the CDR3 reads TGTGCCACCAGCAGAGCGACGGTCTATGGCTACACCTTC.

The chain combines TRBV18 with TRBJ2-2; weak D call: TRBD1 (6 bases). In germline, CDR1 is KGHSH, CDR2 LQKENI. V lost 0 bases to trimming and J lost 0 bases, with 8 bases between them. The CDR3 is made up of 16 amino acids. The CDR3 coding sequence is TGTGCCAGCTCACCACCCAGGGGCCCGAACACCGGGGAGCTGTTTTTT. Its translation: CASSPPRGPNTGELFF.

A few counts support this clonotype. The chain recombines TRBV20-1 with TRBJ2-7; tentative D call: TRBD2 (5 bases). The V gene's germline CDR1 is DFQATT and CDR2 SNEGSKA (reference sequence). V was trimmed by 4 bases and J by 4 bases, leaving 17 bases between them. The CDR3 is made up of 14 amino acids. In DNA, the CDR3 is TGCAGTGCTACCGAGGACTCCTATTTGTACGAGCAGTACTTC. It is translated as CSATEDSYLYEQYF.

V and J are TRBV7-2 and TRBJ2-3; D unclear. The germline CDR1 and CDR2 sequences are SGHTA and FQGNSA. The CDR3 has 14 residues. V lost 5 bases and J lost 3, with 12 bases in between. The CDR3 DNA reads TGTGCCAGCAGCCCCAGGCCGTGGACAGATACGCAGTATTTT. This gives the protein CASSPRPWTDTQYF.

The chain carries TRBV7-9 and TRBJ1-2, with D maybe TRBD1 (5 bases). CDR3 length equals 14 residues. Germline lookup yields CDR1 SEHNR and CDR2 FQNEAQ (reference sequence). Trimming left V 10 bases short and J 4 bases short, with 19 bases between. CDR3 sequence: CAIGIRASGYGYTF. In DNA, the CDR3 is TGTGCCATCGGGATCAGGGCTTCAGGCTATGGCTACACCTTC.

J is TRBJ2-5 and V is TRBV5-4; D remains ambiguous. The V gene lost 0 bases and the J gene lost 2 bases, with 14 bases spanning the gap. The CDR3 totals 16 residues. Per the germline V gene, CDR1 is SGHNT and CDR2 is YYREEE (reference sequence). The CDR3 DNA follows: TGTGCCAGCAGCTTGGGGTCCCGACCTAAACAAGAGACCCAGTACTTC. Its protein product is CASSLGSRPKQETQYF.

CDR3 residues: CASSPLMDSPLHF. The CDR3 region has the DNA TGTGCCAGCAGCCCCCTGATGGATTCACCCCTCCACTTT. The chain uses TRBV11-2 and TRBJ1-6; D is ambiguous. This CDR3 comprises 13 residues. V was cut by 5 bases and J by 8 bases, with 10 bases left in between. Germline V gene sequence: CDR1 SGHAT, CDR2 FQNNGV.

CDR3 residues: CASSPLAGGNTEAFF. CDR3 DNA sequence: TGTGCCAGCAGTCCCTTGGCCGGGGGAAACACTGAAGCTTTCTTT. This chain uses TRBV2 with TRBJ1-1; TRBD1 might be the D (5 bases). Trimming removed 5 bases from V and 2 bases from J, with 15 bases in between. The germline CDR1 and CDR2 sequences are SNHLY and FYNNEI. The CDR3 sequence is 15 residues long.

V usage is TRBV19 and J usage is TRBJ1-4; D remains unclear. CDR1 and CDR2 from the germline V gene are LNHDA and SQIVND (reference sequence). The CDR3 extends over 12 amino acids. V lost 5 bases and J 6 bases, leaving 7 bases between the germline ends. The DNA for the CDR3 is TGTGCCAGTAGTGTCTCGTATGAAAAACTGTTTTTT. This encodes CASSVSYEKLFF.

The CDR3 DNA reads as TGTGCCTGGATCGGGCAGGATCAAGAGACCCAGTACTTC. Protein product: CAWIGQDQETQYF. The V gene is TRBV30, the J gene TRBJ2-5; no firm D call. Germline values: CDR1 GTSNPN, CDR2 SVGIG (reference sequence). The V end lost 4 bases, the J end lost 2 bases, and 11 bases lay between the germline ends. The CDR3 spans 13 residues.

The CDR3 is CSARDRTPRRGAYNEQFF. CDR3 nucleotides: TGCAGTGCTAGAGACAGGACCCCCCGACGTGGGGCGTACAATGAGCAGTTCTTC. The rearrangement uses TRBV20-1 and TRBJ2-1; possibly TRBD1 for D (5 bases). The CDR3 is 18 amino acids. The V and J ends lost 0 bases and 4 bases respectively, with 22 bases between them. Germline values: CDR1 DFQATT, CDR2 SNEGSKA (reference sequence).

This clonotype has just a few counts. The V gene is TRBV7-6, the J gene TRBJ1-5; no definite D call. The germline gives CDR1 SGHVS, CDR2 FNYEAQ. The V end lost 2 bases, the J end lost 5 bases, and 13 bases lay between the germline ends. This CDR3 is 15 amino acids long. The CDR3 sequence is CASSLRASLYQPQHF. In nucleotides, the CDR3 is TGTGCCAGCAGCTTACGGGCTTCGCTCTATCAGCCCCAGCATTTT.

This clonotype was found a few times. The V and J genes are TRBV7-6 and TRBJ2-3; no reliable D call. Germline loops: CDR1 SGHVS, CDR2 FNYEAQ. The CDR3 runs 13 residues. Trimming took off 4 bases at V and 1 base at J, with 6 bases between the two ends. The CDR3 protein is CASSSQGTDTQYF. CDR3 DNA: TGTGCCAGCAGCTCACAAGGCACAGATACGCAGTATTTT.

This chain links TRBV7-8 with TRBJ2-3; TRBD2 aligns across 7 bases. CDR1 and CDR2 (germline): SGHVS, FQNEAQ. The CDR3 totals 14 residues. Trimming removed 1 base from V and 5 bases from J; junction bases left unmatched: 3. The CDR3 region has the DNA TGTGCCAGCAGCTTAGGTCGGGGGGTAGATACGCAGTATTTT. Encoded protein: CASSLGRGVDTQYF. Together with reference TRBV7-8 and TRBJ2-3, the CDR3 gives the full variable domain: GAGVSQSPRYKVAKRGQDVALRCDPISGHVSLFWYQQALGQGPEFLTYFQNEAQLDKSGLPSDRFFAERPEGSVSTLKIQRTQQEDSAVYLCASSLGRGVDTQYFGPGTRLTVL.

The table lists this clonotype with a count of one. This rearrangement joins TRBV6-1 to TRBJ2-7; tentatively, D is TRBD1 (6 bases). Germline CDR1 MNHNS, CDR2 SASEGT. The CDR3 has 14 amino acids. The V gene lost 6 bases and the J gene lost 1 base, with 13 bases spanning the gap. The DNA of the CDR3 is TGTGCCAGCAGGGCGGCAGGGGCATCCTACGAGCAGTACTTC. It yields the protein CASRAAGASYEQYF.

This sequence joins TRBV6-1 and TRBJ2-5; tentatively, D is TRBD1 (6 bases). Germline loops: CDR1 MNHNS, CDR2 SASEGT. This CDR3 has 11 amino acids. V was clipped by 7 bases and J by 3 bases, with 6 bases between them. The CDR3, as DNA: TGTGCCAGCACAGGGGAAGAGACCCAGTACTTC. Protein: CASTGEETQYF.

This clonotype was counted only a few times. This chain links TRBV24-1 with TRBJ2-5; no clear D gene. V was shortened by 4 bases and J by 5 bases, with 7 bases between the two germline ends. Germline lookup yields CDR1 KGHDR and CDR2 SFDVKD. The CDR3 sequence is 12 residues long. DNA of the CDR3: TGTGCCACCAGTGACGGTCGCGAGACCCAGTACTTC. Translation gives CATSDGRETQYF.

This clonotype was detected only once. V is TRBV2 and J is TRBJ1-5; D gene uncertain. Per germline, CDR1 SNHLY and CDR2 FYNNEI. The CDR3 loop spans 13 amino acids. Trimming stripped 3 bases from V and 1 base from J, with 4 bases between. The CDR3 sequence is CASSDDSNQPQHF. The DNA of the CDR3 is TGTGCCAGCAGTGACGACAGCAATCAGCCCCAGCATTTT.